This TCR beta chain was sequenced during a study of T cell repertoires in cytomegalovirus infection. Study background: Both CMV infection and a matching HLA type were indicated by public TCR beta signatures.

In TCRdb, the reads were re-called with MiXCR into one record per CDR3 protein. The sample carries about 190,000 distinct CDR3 sequences, approximately 30% recorded once. Germline CDR1 is SGHVS and CDR2 is FNYEAQ. The junction had 8 bases not matched to a gene; V was cut back by 0 bases and J by 8 bases. This CDR3 contains 16 residues. Sequenced: PBMCs. The TCR was taken from a human donor in good health (CMV status not recorded). Some clones in this sample may be carry-over from other donors' samples. V and J are TRBV7-6 and TRBJ1-4; 8 positions match TRBD1. Written as DNA, the CDR3 is TGTGCCAGCAGCTTAGCTCGGCAGGGGGCTAGCGAAAAACTGTTTTTT. Its protein is CASSLARQGASEKLFF.